These 21 T cell receptor beta chains share one sample of origin, sequenced in a study of shared clonotypes between healthy human individuals. Naive-designated CD8 cells lacked CD45RO, were positively enriched for CCR7, and omitted terminally differentiated effector memory CD45RA+ cells. Sequencing used immunoSEQ multiplex PCR; TCRdb keeps in-frame clones, though not all of them. The sample has more than 2 million clones; approximately 92% are singletons. Material for sequencing was naive CD8+ T cells from PBMCs. These receptors came from a man aged 18 to 29 in good health. Some clones in this sample may be carry-over from other donors' samples.

J is TRBJ2-6 and V is TRBV19; D gene ambiguous. Trimming removed 6 bases from V and 4 bases from J, with 13 bases in between. The CDR3 is made up of 15 amino acids. In germline, CDR1 is LNHDA, CDR2 SQIVND (reference sequence). DNA for the CDR3: TGTGCCAGTAGCACGAAACACTCCGGGGCCAACGTCCTGACTTTC. This encodes CASSTKHSGANVLTF.

Of note for this clone: Within the sample, other DNA sequences also encode this same CDR3. The chain employs TRBV6-5 and TRBJ2-5, with D possibly matching TRBD1 (6 bases). The CDR3 runs to 15 residues. Looked up from germline, CDR1 is MNHEY and CDR2 is SVGAGI. V dropped 0 bases and J dropped 5 bases, with 13 bases sitting between them. The DNA of the CDR3 is TGTGCCAGCAGTTACTCAGGGGGTTCCGGTGAGACCCAGTACTTC. This translates into CASSYSGGSGETQYF.

With regard to this clone: Other DNA variants within this sample encode the same CDR3. This chain connects TRBV9 to TRBJ1-5; D unclear. Germline CDR1 reads SGDLS; CDR2 reads YYNGEE. V gave up 2 bases and J gave up 4 bases, with 10 bases separating them. This CDR3 has 14 amino acids. The CDR3 loop reads CASSVDGLNQPQHF. The CDR3 coding sequence is TGTGCCAGCAGCGTCGATGGGTTAAATCAGCCCCAGCATTTT.

The chain links TRBV27 to TRBJ2-7; 10 nucleotides align to TRBD1. V lost 4 bases and J lost 3; bases outside the gene matches: 9. There are 16 residues in the CDR3. Germline assignment: CDR1 MNHEY and CDR2 SMNVEV (reference sequence). The CDR3 spells CASSSSPGQGNYEQYF. As DNA, the CDR3 is TGTGCCAGCAGTTCCTCTCCGGGACAGGGGAACTACGAGCAGTACTTC.

The rearrangement joins TRBV11-3 to TRBJ2-1; TRBD1 or TRBD2 may be the D gene (9 bases each). V was shortened by 5 bases and J by 6 bases, with 26 bases between the two germline ends. This CDR3 has 18 residues. Germline loops: CDR1 SGHNT, CDR2 YENEEA. CDR3 in amino acids: CASSEDRGAERGVNEQFF. CDR3 bases: TGTGCCAGCAGCGAGGACAGGGGCGCGGAGCGGGGGGTCAATGAGCAGTTCTTC.

The chain recombines TRBV5-5 with TRBJ2-2; 7 bases fit TRBD2. The CDR3 contains 16 residues. Per the germline V gene, CDR1 is SGHKS and CDR2 is YYEKEE (reference sequence). The V and J ends lost 2 bases and 4 bases, in that order; junction bases with no gene match: 8. For the CDR3, the DNA is TGTGCCAGCAGCTTAAGGCTAGCGGACCGCACCGGGGAGCTGTTTTTT. Protein: CASSLRLADRTGELFF.

The rearrangement uses TRBV28 and TRBJ2-6, with a possible D match to TRBD2 (5 bases). CDR3 length: 14 amino acids. V was cut by 6 bases and J by 4 bases, with 10 bases left in between. Germline assignment: CDR1 MDHEN and CDR2 SYDVKM. CDR3 protein: CASRVSGGANVLTF. As DNA, the CDR3 is TGTGCCAGCAGGGTTTCGGGGGGGGCCAACGTCCTGACTTTC.

In its sample, this clone was seen once. V and J are TRBV29-1 and TRBJ1-1; 8 bases are shared with TRBD1. This CDR3 comprises 14 residues. Germline values: CDR1 SQVTM, CDR2 ANQGSEA. V was clipped by 7 bases and J by 0 bases; unmatched bases: 7. The CDR3 sequence: CSAAGTGMNTEAFF. The DNA for the CDR3 is TGCAGCGCCGCCGGGACAGGAATGAACACTGAAGCTTTCTTT.

About this clone itself: The sample carries other DNA sequences with the same CDR3. This CDR3 reads CSVEDRGRAYGYTF. The CDR3 DNA sequence: TGCAGCGTTGAAGATCGAGGCAGGGCTTATGGCTACACCTTC. The rearrangement links TRBV29-1 to TRBJ1-2, with D possibly matching TRBD1 (5 bases). There are 14 residues in the CDR3. Germline V gene sequence: CDR1 SQVTM, CDR2 ANQGSEA. Trimming took off 0 bases at V and 5 bases at J, with 13 bases between the two ends.

This chain links TRBV28 with TRBJ2-1; D may correspond to TRBD1 or TRBD2 (5 bases each). V was shortened by 11 bases and J by 6 bases, with 11 bases between the two germline ends. The length of the CDR3 is 11 residues. Germline CDR1 and CDR2: MDHEN and SYDVKM. CDR3: CAGGPLNEQFF. The CDR3 DNA reads TGTGCCGGGGGACCCCTCAATGAGCAGTTCTTC.

Points on this clone: The sample has other DNA sequences that encode this CDR3 too. The chain links TRBV27 to TRBJ1-2; a possible D gene is TRBD1 (6 bases). The germline CDR1 and CDR2 sequences are MNHEY and SMNVEV (reference sequence). V lost 5 bases and J lost 4, with 17 bases in between. The CDR3 extends over 15 amino acids. The CDR3 nucleotides read TGTGCCAGCAGTCCCAGAGGCGGGGGCCTCTATGGCTACACCTTC. As protein: CASSPRGGGLYGYTF.

The chain joins TRBV9 to TRBJ2-3, with 9 bases that match TRBD2. The V gene end was trimmed by 0 bases and the J gene end by 2 bases; junction bases not matched to a gene: 4. This CDR3 contains 16 residues. Germline V gives CDR1 SGDLS, CDR2 YYNGEE. The DNA for the CDR3 is TGTGCCAGCAGCGTAGAAAGCGGGAGGAACACAGATACGCAGTATTTT. Translating it yields CASSVESGRNTDTQYF.

This rearrangement joins TRBV28 to TRBJ1-5, with a possible D match to TRBD1 (6 bases). Germline CDR1 and CDR2: MDHEN and SYDVKM. V was clipped by 4 bases and J by 5 bases, with 15 bases between them. The CDR3 is 15 amino acids. CDR3 protein: CASSWTGRGHQPQHF. For the CDR3, the DNA is TGTGCCAGCAGTTGGACGGGGCGGGGGCATCAGCCCCAGCATTTT.

CDR3 sequence: CAISDRTGGLQPQHF. DNA of the CDR3: TGTGCCATCAGTGACCGGACAGGGGGCCTCCAGCCCCAGCATTTT. The chain links TRBV10-3 to TRBJ1-5, with 11 positions matching TRBD1. Trimming cost V 3 bases and J 7 bases; bases outside gene matches: 5. Germline loops: CDR1 ENHRY, CDR2 SYGVKD. This CDR3 contains 15 residues.

This chain connects TRBV4-1 to TRBJ1-2, with a weak D call TRBD1 (5 bases). Germline V lookup: CDR1 MGHRA, CDR2 YSYEKL. V was shortened by 8 bases and J by 4 bases, with 17 bases between the two germline ends. This CDR3 is 14 amino acids long. In DNA, the CDR3 is TGCGCCAGCGGGCCGTCCGCGGGGCTCTATGGCTACACCTTC. It specifies CASGPSAGLYGYTF.

This clone was seen just once. The V and J genes are TRBV6-1 and TRBJ1-2; D perhaps matches TRBD1 (6 bases). Germline V gene lookup returns CDR1 MNHNS and CDR2 SASEGT. Deletions cut 6 bases from V and 3 bases from J, with 11 bases between. This CDR3 has 13 amino acids. Here the CDR3 reads CASRDSLDYGYTF. The CDR3 nucleotides read TGTGCCAGCAGGGACAGCCTCGACTATGGCTACACCTTC.

This chain joins TRBV15 and TRBJ1-5, with D maybe TRBD1 (5 bases). V was shortened by 3 bases and J by 5 bases, with 14 bases between the two germline ends. Germline V gives CDR1 LNHNV, CDR2 YYDKDF (reference sequence). CDR3 length: 15 residues. This chain's CDR3 is CATSRGGTAHQPQHF. The CDR3 coding sequence is TGTGCCACCAGCAGGGGTGGGACTGCTCATCAGCCCCAGCATTTT.

CDR3 in DNA: TGTGCCAGCAGCTTAGCCTACAGGGGAGGGTCAGATACGCAGTATTTT. Its translation: CASSLAYRGGSDTQYF. The V and J genes are TRBV7-8 and TRBJ2-3; D might be TRBD1 or TRBD2, each matching 7 bases. The CDR3 is 16 amino acids. Germline V gene lookup returns CDR1 SGHVS and CDR2 FQNEAQ. With 0 bases removed from V and 4 bases from J, the gap between germline ends came to 14 bases.

This clone was recorded only once. The chain joins TRBV27 to TRBJ2-7; the match to TRBD2 covers 12 bases. The CDR3 extends over 15 amino acids. Germline CDR1 and CDR2: MNHEY and SMNVEV (reference sequence). V gave up 10 bases and J gave up 0 bases; unmatched junction bases: 7. The CDR3 DNA sequence: TGTGCCATCAAGACGACTAGCGGGAGCTCCTACGAGCAGTACTTC. Its protein is CAIKTTSGSSYEQYF.

The chain links TRBV27 to TRBJ2-2, with TRBD2 identical over 9 bases. This CDR3 has 17 amino acids. Germline V lookup: CDR1 MNHEY, CDR2 SMNVEV (reference sequence). Trimming cost V 2 bases and J 6 bases; bases outside gene matches: 10. The CDR3 DNA follows: TGTGCCAGCAGTTTAAGCCCGGGACTAGCAGCAGCCGGGGAGCTGTTTTTT. This encodes CASSLSPGLAAAGELFF.

J is TRBJ2-5 and V is TRBV27; weak D call: TRBD1 (6 bases). Germline V gene lookup returns CDR1 MNHEY and CDR2 SMNVEV (reference sequence). V was clipped by 5 bases and J by 1 base, with 20 bases between them. The CDR3 has 17 residues. In DNA form, the CDR3 reads TGTGCCAGCAGTGCCCAACAGGGTAGGGGCTTCCAAGAGACCCAGTACTTC. This gives the protein CASSAQQGRGFQETQYF.